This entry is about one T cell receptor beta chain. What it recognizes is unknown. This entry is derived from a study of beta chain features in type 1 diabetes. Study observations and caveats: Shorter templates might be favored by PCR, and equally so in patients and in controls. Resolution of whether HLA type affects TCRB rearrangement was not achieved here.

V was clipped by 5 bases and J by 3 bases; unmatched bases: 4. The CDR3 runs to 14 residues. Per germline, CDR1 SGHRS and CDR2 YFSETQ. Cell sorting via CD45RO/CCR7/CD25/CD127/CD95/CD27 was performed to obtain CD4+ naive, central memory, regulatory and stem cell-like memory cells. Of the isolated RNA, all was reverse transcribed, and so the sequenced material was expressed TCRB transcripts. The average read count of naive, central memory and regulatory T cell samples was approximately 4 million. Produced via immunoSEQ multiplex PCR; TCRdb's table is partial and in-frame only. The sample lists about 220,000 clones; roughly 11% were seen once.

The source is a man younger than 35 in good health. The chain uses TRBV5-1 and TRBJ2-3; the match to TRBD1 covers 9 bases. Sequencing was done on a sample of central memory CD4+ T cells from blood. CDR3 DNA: TGCGCCAGCAGGGAACAGGGGGCAACAGATACGCAGTATTTT. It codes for CASREQGATDTQYF.